This entry lists 8 T cell receptor beta chains sequenced from one sample in a study of shared clonotypes between healthy human individuals. CD45RO-negative cells were positively selected for CCR7, leaving out terminally differentiated effector memory CD45RA+ cells. The data were produced by immunoSEQ multiplex PCR, yet TCRdb's version contains in-frame clones alone and is incomplete. This sample has about 2.1 million clones, with 90% to 95% found just once. Sequenced material: naive CD8+ T cells from PBMCs. These receptors were obtained from a man younger than 30 in good health. Some clones in this sample may be carry-over from other donors' samples.

This sequence joins TRBV21-1 and TRBJ1-5; the table's D call TRBD1 went unverified against the DNA. TRBV21-1 is a pseudogene locus. The CDR3 runs 18 residues. CDR3 bases: TGTGCCAGCAGCAAAGTACAGGGGGCGCGGGCCGGCAATCAGCCCCAGCATTTT. As protein: CASSKVQGARAGNQPQHF.

The rearrangement joins TRBV9 to TRBJ2-1; D is perhaps TRBD1 (5 bases). V was pared by 3 bases and J by 8 bases, with 12 bases between. The CDR3 extends over 13 amino acids. Germline loops: CDR1 SGDLS, CDR2 YYNGEE. CDR3 nucleotide sequence: TGTGCCAGCAGCGCTCCCTGGGGCCATGAGCAGTTCTTC. It specifies CASSAPWGHEQFF.

The sample holds one count of this clone. The chain links TRBV7-9 to TRBJ1-2; D remains unclear. This CDR3 is 14 amino acids long. Trimming shortened V by 3 bases and J by 4 bases, and 12 bases separated the two germline ends. Germline CDR1 is SEHNR and CDR2 is FQNEAQ (reference sequence). CDR3 protein: CASSFGGPGYGYTF. Here the CDR3 DNA reads TGTGCCAGCAGCTTCGGCGGGCCGGGCTATGGCTACACCTTC.

CDR3 amino acids: CASSDVTGELFF. For the CDR3, the DNA is TGTGCCAGTAGTGATGTGACCGGGGAGCTGTTTTTT. The rearrangement joins TRBV19 to TRBJ2-2; D remains unclear. Germline loops: CDR1 LNHDA, CDR2 SQIVND (reference sequence). V lost 5 bases and J 5 bases, leaving 6 bases between the germline ends. CDR3 length: 12 residues.

The CDR3: CASRWANEKLFF. Here the CDR3 DNA reads TGTGCCAGCCGCTGGGCTAATGAAAAACTGTTTTTT. The rearrangement joins TRBV5-8 to TRBJ1-4; D uncertain. The CDR3 covers 12 residues. Trimming removed 7 bases from V and 3 bases from J, with 7 bases in between. Germline V gene sequence: CDR1 SGHTS, CDR2 YDEGEE.

In the case of this clone: Other nucleotide sequences in the sample specify the same CDR3. This CDR3 is CSVVEGNTGELFF. As DNA, the CDR3 is TGCAGCGTTGTCGAGGGGAACACCGGGGAGCTGTTTTTT. The chain has TRBV29-1 and TRBJ2-2, with D possibly TRBD2 on 5 matching bases. Germline V lookup: CDR1 SQVTM, CDR2 ANQGSEA. The CDR3 sequence is 13 residues long. With 4 bases removed from V and 1 base from J, the gap between germline ends came to 7 bases.

The chain has TRBV7-3 and TRBJ2-7; 7 bases are shared with TRBD2. The germline V gene has CDR1 SGHTA and CDR2 FQGTGA. The length of the CDR3 is 16 residues. V lost 6 bases, J lost 0 bases, and 11 bases stayed unmatched. The CDR3 sequence: CASSYPERDHSYEQYF. CDR3 DNA: TGTGCCAGCAGTTACCCCGAGCGGGACCACTCCTACGAGCAGTACTTC.

J is TRBJ2-5 and V is TRBV28; 7 bases agree with TRBD1. The J segment lost 4 bases and the V segment lost 5 bases, leaving 13 bases of the junction unmatched. The CDR3 has 16 amino acids. Germline V gene sequence: CDR1 MDHEN, CDR2 SYDVKM. CDR3 in amino acids: CASSPQTGLVGETQYF. CDR3 nucleotides: TGTGCCAGCAGTCCTCAGACAGGGCTGGTAGGAGAGACCCAGTACTTC. The whole variable domain, remainder taken from reference TRBV28 and TRBJ2-5, is DVKVTQSSRYLVKRTGEKVFLECVQDMDHENMFWYRQDPGLGLRLIYFSYDVKMKEKGDIPEGYSVSREKKERFSLILESASTNQTSMYLCASSPQTGLVGETQYFGPGTRLLVL.